Listed here are 27 T cell receptor beta chains from one sample, sequenced in a study of Ad26.COV2.S vaccination and SARS-CoV-2 variants. Only in-frame clones appear in the TCRdb table, and some are missing; sequencing was by immunoSEQ multiplex PCR. The sample has hundreds of thousands of clones; about nine tenths are singletons. Treatment described: around 19 received Ad26.COV2.S at low or high dose, single or two shots; a few received placebo; per-sample allocation not given. All samples were drawn on day 63, counting from the first vaccine or placebo injection. The material was peripheral blood, obtained in a trial of Ad26.COV2.S vaccine versus placebo. These TCRs come from a person aged 18-60 years who received the Ad26.COV2.S COVID-19 vaccine or a placebo.

The chain is built from TRBV4-2 and TRBJ2-2; 12 bases map to TRBD2. In germline, CDR1 is LGHNA, CDR2 YNFKEQ. The V and J ends lost 0 bases and 5 bases, in that order; junction bases with no gene match: 4. The CDR3 has 17 amino acids. The CDR3 nucleotides are TGTGCCAGCAGCCAAGAGGCTAGCGGGGGGGTGACCGGGGAGCTGTTTTTT. This gives the protein CASSQEASGGVTGELFF.

The V call is TRBV5-4, the J call TRBJ1-1, with D unclear. The CDR3 is 14 amino acids. Germline V gives CDR1 SGHNT, CDR2 YYREEE (reference sequence). V was clipped by 4 bases and J by 1 base, with 11 bases between them. CDR3 DNA sequence: TGTGCCAGCAGCACTTCTCCAGAGAACACTGAAGCTTTCTTT. Its translation: CASSTSPENTEAFF.

The genes are TRBV11-2 and TRBJ1-2; TRBD1 matches at 7 bases. The V and J ends lost 3 bases and 4 bases, in that order; junction bases with no gene match: 2. The CDR3 has 13 residues. Germline V lookup: CDR1 SGHAT, CDR2 FQNNGV. CDR3 bases: TGTGCCAGCAGCTTCGAGGGGGCCTATGGCTACACCTTC. Amino acids: CASSFEGAYGYTF. Together with reference TRBV11-2 and TRBJ1-2, the CDR3 gives the full variable domain: EAGVAQSPRYKIIEKRQSVAFWCNPISGHATLYWYQQILGQGPKLLIQFQNNGVVDDSQLPKDRFSAERLKGVDSTLKIQPAKLEDSAVYLCASSFEGAYGYTFGSGTRLTVV.

The V and J genes are TRBV9 and TRBJ1-1, with no clear D. Germline V gene lookup returns CDR1 SGDLS and CDR2 YYNGEE. CDR3 length equals 14 residues. V was shortened by 0 bases and J by 3 bases, with 9 bases between the two germline ends. CDR3 amino acids: CASSVAELYTEAFF. In DNA form, the CDR3 reads TGTGCCAGCAGCGTAGCAGAGTTGTACACTGAAGCTTTCTTT.

The rearrangement uses TRBV19 and TRBJ1-3; D not certain. The germline CDR1 and CDR2 sequences are LNHDA and SQIVND (reference sequence). CDR3 size: 16 residues. V was trimmed by 1 base and J by 2 bases, leaving 12 bases between them. The CDR3 nucleotides are TGTGCCAGTAGTATAGTACATGTTTTGCCTGGAAACACCATATATTTT. This codes for CASSIVHVLPGNTIYF. The variable domain in full, with the rest retrieved from reference TRBV19 and TRBJ1-3, is DGGITQSPKYLFRKEGQNVTLSCEQNLNHDAMYWYRQDPGQGLRLIYYSQIVNDFQKGDIAEGYSVSREKKESFPLTVTSAQKNPTAFYLCASSIVHVLPGNTIYFGEGSWLTVV.

This chain's CDR3 is CASSRLAGREQYF. The CDR3, as DNA: TGTGCCAGCTCAAGACTAGCGGGGCGCGAGCAGTACTTC. The chain is built from TRBV2 and TRBJ2-7; 11 nucleotides agree with TRBD2. This CDR3 spans 13 amino acids. Trimming removed 8 bases from V and 6 bases from J; junction bases left unmatched: 6. Germline V CDR1 and CDR2: SNHLY, FYNNEI.

The chain joins TRBV10-3 to TRBJ2-5, with 7 bases identical to TRBD2. The CDR3 totals 14 residues. After removal of 0 bases from V and 5 bases from J, the junction contained 3 bases not matched to a gene. Germline V lookup: CDR1 ENHRY, CDR2 SYGVKD. CDR3 protein: CAISESRGGETQYF. DNA of the CDR3: TGTGCCATCAGTGAGTCTCGGGGAGGGGAGACCCAGTACTTC.

This clone was seen a handful of times. V and J are TRBV18 and TRBJ1-1; weak D call: TRBD1 (5 bases). V was clipped by 0 bases and J by 6 bases, with 14 bases between them. CDR1 KGHSH and CDR2 LQKENI come from the germline V gene. CDR3 length: 15 amino acids. CDR3 coding DNA: TGTGCCAGCTCACCACCTTCCCTGGACATCCCTGAAGCTTTCTTT. This gives the protein CASSPPSLDIPEAFF.

This clone was seen only a few times. This chain connects TRBV7-2 to TRBJ1-1; 8 bases fit TRBD1. The length of the CDR3 is 15 residues. V gave up 5 bases and J gave up 7 bases; unmatched junction bases: 12. The germline V gene encodes CDR1 SGHTA and CDR2 FQGNSA. CDR3 sequence (DNA): TGTGCCAGCAGCCCGCTGAGCAGGGGGCTTAATGAAGCTTTCTTT. Translating it yields CASSPLSRGLNEAFF.

The CDR3 here is CASSPGAGQALYNEQFF. CDR3 DNA: TGCGCCAGCAGCCCCGGTGCGGGACAGGCCTTATACAATGAGCAGTTCTTC. The rearrangement uses TRBV4-1 and TRBJ2-1, with 8 bases aligning to TRBD1. Trimming removed 4 bases from V and 4 bases from J; junction bases left unmatched: 12. CDR1 MGHRA and CDR2 YSYEKL come from the germline V gene. The CDR3 spans 17 residues.

The chain joins TRBV6-5 to TRBJ1-5, with 7 bases identical to TRBD1. Germline V CDR1 and CDR2: MNHEY, SVGAGI. V trimming: 4 bases; J trimming: 4 bases; junction bases outside the gene matches: 4. This CDR3 is 14 amino acids long. CDR3 DNA sequence: TGTGCCAGCAGTTCCAAACAGGGGAATCAGCCCCAGCATTTT. Translating it yields CASSSKQGNQPQHF.

The chain joins TRBV23-1 to TRBJ2-2; maybe TRBD2 (5 bases). TRBV23-1 is an open reading frame, and its role is uncertain. V was shortened by 0 bases and J by 5 bases, with 19 bases between the two germline ends. This CDR3 has 18 residues. Here the CDR3 reads CASSQSRGRIGWTGELFF. In nucleotides, the CDR3 is TGCGCCAGCAGTCAATCGAGAGGGAGAATCGGGTGGACCGGGGAGCTGTTTTTT.

This chain links TRBV5-1 with TRBJ2-2; the D gene is possibly TRBD1 (6 bases). CDR1 and CDR2 from the germline V gene are SGHRS and YFSETQ. V lost 6 bases and J 0 bases, leaving 12 bases between the germline ends. This CDR3 has 15 residues. The CDR3 is CASTMDSANTGELFF. The CDR3 DNA sequence: TGCGCCAGCACCATGGACAGCGCGAACACCGGGGAGCTGTTTTTT.

The rearrangement uses TRBV27 and TRBJ2-5, with D perhaps matching TRBD1 or TRBD2 (8 bases each). The CDR3 has 16 amino acids. Trimming removed 4 bases from V and 4 bases from J, with 19 bases in between. Germline assignment: CDR1 MNHEY and CDR2 SMNVEV (reference sequence). CDR3 sequence: CASSSGGTGLRETQYF. The CDR3 DNA reads TGTGCCAGCAGTTCGGGGGGGACAGGTCTGAGAGAGACCCAGTACTTC.

The chain couples TRBV7-2 to TRBJ2-1, with a possible D match to TRBD2 (6 bases). The CDR3 runs 21 residues. V was trimmed by 0 bases and J by 0 bases, leaving 24 bases between them. Germline V gene lookup returns CDR1 SGHTA and CDR2 FQGNSA. DNA for the CDR3: TGTGCCAGCAGCTTAGCCCGTGGGCTAGCTTGGGGACTGGGCTCCTACAATGAGCAGTTCTTC. Protein: CASSLARGLAWGLGSYNEQFF.

This clone has just one count. The chain employs TRBV7-8 and TRBJ2-7; D may be TRBD1 (5 bases). V dropped 3 bases and J dropped 0 bases, with 9 bases sitting between them. There are 14 residues in the CDR3. CDR1 is SGHVS, CDR2 FQNEAQ, per germline. In nucleotides, the CDR3 is TGTGCCAGCAGCTTCGACAGTTCCTCCTACGAGCAGTACTTC. Translating gives CASSFDSSSYEQYF.

This clone was seen a single time. Other nucleotide sequences from this sample produce the same CDR3. V and J are TRBV13 and TRBJ2-7; TRBD1 is a possible D gene (6 bases). CDR3 length: 15 residues. The V gene lost 0 bases and the J gene lost 4 bases, with 13 bases spanning the gap. CDR1 is PRHDT, CDR2 FYEKMQ, per germline (reference sequence). DNA of the CDR3: TGTGCCAGCAGCTTAGGGACAGGTGGAACTTACGAGCAGTACTTC. Translated: CASSLGTGGTYEQYF.

The chain couples TRBV4-1 to TRBJ2-1, with 11 bases aligning to TRBD2. V lost 1 base to trimming and J lost 3 bases; unmatched junction nucleotides: 8. Germline values: CDR1 MGHRA, CDR2 YSYEKL. This CDR3 contains 18 residues. CDR3 sequence reads: CASSQVVTSGGIYNEQFF. CDR3 bases: TGCGCCAGCAGCCAAGTAGTTACTAGCGGGGGCATCTACAATGAGCAGTTCTTC.

V and J are TRBV20-1 and TRBJ2-7; 7 bases match TRBD1. This CDR3 spans 15 amino acids. The germline V gene encodes CDR1 DFQATT and CDR2 SNEGSKA (reference sequence). Losses at the gene ends were 3 bases for V and 6 bases for J; bases not matched to a gene: 14. CDR3 coding DNA: TGCAGTGCTAGTCCTCTCCGGGACAGTGAGTTCGAGCAGTACTTC. It specifies CSASPLRDSEFEQYF.

This clone was counted only a few times. The rearrangement links TRBV6-5 to TRBJ1-2; 8 bases match TRBD1. J was trimmed by 12 bases and V by 3 bases; bases with no gene match: 12. Per the germline V gene, CDR1 is MNHEY and CDR2 is SVGAGI. The length of the CDR3 is 14 residues. The CDR3 DNA reads as TGTGCCAGCAGTTATTCGACGGGGACAGGAGGGCACACCTTC. It specifies CASSYSTGTGGHTF.

This CDR3 reads CASSSDRNQPQHF. Here the CDR3 DNA reads TGCGCCAGCAGCTCGGACAGGAATCAGCCCCAGCATTTT. This sequence joins TRBV5-1 and TRBJ1-5; TRBD1 matches 7 bases. V was clipped by 3 bases and J by 4 bases; unmatched bases: 1. Germline CDR1 and CDR2: SGHRS and YFSETQ. The CDR3 runs to 13 residues. Together with reference TRBV5-1 and TRBJ1-5, the CDR3 gives the full variable domain: KAGVTQTPRYLIKTRGQQVTLSCSPISGHRSVSWYQQTPGQGLQFLFEYFSETQRNKGNFPGRFSGRQFSNSRSEMNVSTLELGDSALYLCASSSDRNQPQHFGDGTRLSIL.

J is TRBJ2-7 and V is TRBV6-5; TRBD1 agrees at 10 bases. J lost 2 bases, V lost 6 bases, and 7 bases had no gene match. CDR1 MNHEY and CDR2 SVGAGI come from the germline V gene. This CDR3 has 15 residues. The CDR3 region is CASRPGQGFTYEQYF. The CDR3 DNA reads TGTGCCAGCAGGCCGGGACAGGGGTTCACCTACGAGCAGTACTTC.

This clone appeared a few times. The V and J genes are TRBV5-1 and TRBJ1-1; D is unresolved. The CDR3 is 13 residues long. V was trimmed by 0 bases and J by 5 bases, leaving 8 bases between them. Germline-derived CDR1 and CDR2 are SGHRS and YFSETQ. The CDR3 DNA follows: TGCGCCAGCAGCTTGGGTAGGCGGACTGAAGCTTTCTTT. It codes for CASSLGRRTEAFF. Based on the CDR3 plus reference TRBV5-1 and TRBJ1-1, the full variable domain is KAGVTQTPRYLIKTRGQQVTLSCSPISGHRSVSWYQQTPGQGLQFLFEYFSETQRNKGNFPGRFSGRQFSNSRSEMNVSTLELGDSALYLCASSLGRRTEAFFGQGTRLTVV.

The V call is TRBV12-3 or TRBV12-4, the J call TRBJ1-5; TRBD1 is a possible D gene (5 bases). The CDR3 covers 12 residues. Between the trimmed V and J ends, which lost 6 bases and 6 bases, there was a span of 9 bases. CDR3 DNA sequence: TGTGCCAGCAGGCAGGGTCGTCAGCCCCAGCATTTT. This encodes CASRQGRQPQHF.

The V and J genes are TRBV7-6 and TRBJ2-1, with 8 bases matching TRBD2. The CDR3 is 16 residues long. Germline CDR1 and CDR2: SGHVS and FNYEAQ. Trimming at V came to 2 bases and at J to 9 bases, leaving 12 bases not matched to a gene. The CDR3 spells CASSLSTGGAVIEQFF. The CDR3 DNA sequence: TGTGCCAGCAGCTTATCGACCGGGGGGGCCGTTATTGAGCAGTTCTTC. Using reference TRBV7-6 and TRBJ2-1 for the parts outside the CDR3, the full variable domain is GAGVSQSPRYKVTKRGQDVALRCDPISGHVSLYWYRQALGQGPEFLTYFNYEAQQDKSGLPNDRFSAERPEGSISTLTIQRTEQRDSAMYRCASSLSTGGAVIEQFFGPGTRLTVL.

The chain couples TRBV7-4 to TRBJ1-6; 10 nucleotides line up with TRBD1. J lost 10 bases, V lost 6 bases, and 9 bases had no gene match. CDR3 length: 15 residues. The germline V gene has CDR1 SGHVT and CDR2 SQSDAQ. The CDR3: CASRGTGQGRSPLHF. In DNA form, the CDR3 reads TGTGCCAGCAGGGGGACGGGACAGGGGCGATCACCCCTCCACTTT.

The chain has TRBV19 and TRBJ2-1; D may be TRBD1 or TRBD2 (5 bases each). This CDR3 has 17 residues. Germline loops: CDR1 LNHDA, CDR2 SQIVND (reference sequence). V was shortened by 5 bases and J by 10 bases, with 27 bases between the two germline ends. CDR3 amino acids: CASSPLRGSGSVKEQFF. The CDR3 region has the DNA TGTGCCAGTAGTCCCCTTAGGGGTTCGGGGAGCGTAAAGGAGCAGTTCTTC.